Described below is a single T cell receptor beta chain sequence and its context. Antigen: not known. The table came from immunoSEQ multiplex PCR; TCRdb's copy has only in-frame clones and leaves some out. The data hold approximately 110,000 clones, with approximately 78% observed a single time. Time point described: baseline pretreatment blood. Treatment: 15 Gy SBRT to primary tumor, nephrectomy 4 weeks later. Serial blood draws occurred at baseline and 2 and 4 weeks post-SBRT. The patient's renal cell carcinoma had clear cell pathology. CDR3 length: 12 amino acids. CDR1 and CDR2 from the germline V gene are SGHRS and YFSETQ. Trimming left V 1 base short and J 9 bases short, with 10 bases between. The data are from a study of radiation and T cells in renal cell carcinoma. About the study: Nephrectomy followed 15 Gy stereotactic body radiation by 4 weeks. Whole-study findings and limits: In blood, top tumor clones expanded by 2 weeks, shrinking by 4.

The sample was blood, taken from a patient whose treatment included radiotherapy and nephrectomy. This TCR was recovered from a woman aged 55 to 70 with renal cell carcinoma. The rearrangement uses TRBV5-1 and TRBJ2-5; possible D gene TRBD2, 5 bases. The CDR3 bases are TGCGCCAGCAGCTTGTCCGGGGAACCCCAGTACTTC. Its translation: CASSLSGEPQYF.